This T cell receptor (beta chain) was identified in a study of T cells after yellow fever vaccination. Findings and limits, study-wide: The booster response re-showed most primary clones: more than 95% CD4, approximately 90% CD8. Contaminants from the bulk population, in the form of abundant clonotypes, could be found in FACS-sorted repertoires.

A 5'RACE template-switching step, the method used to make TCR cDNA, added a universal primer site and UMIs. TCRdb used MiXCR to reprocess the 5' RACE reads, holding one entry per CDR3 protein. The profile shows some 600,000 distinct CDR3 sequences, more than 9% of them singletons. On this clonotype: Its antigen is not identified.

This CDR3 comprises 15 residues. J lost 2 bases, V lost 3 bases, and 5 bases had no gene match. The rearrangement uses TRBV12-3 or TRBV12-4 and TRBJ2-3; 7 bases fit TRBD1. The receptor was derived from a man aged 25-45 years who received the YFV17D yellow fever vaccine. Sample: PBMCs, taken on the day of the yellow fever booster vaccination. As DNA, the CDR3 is TGTGCCAGCAGTTTGGTGGGACAGTACACAGATACGCAGTATTTT. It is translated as CASSLVGQYTDTQYF.